The entry below describes one T cell receptor (beta chain). The data belong to a study of cytotoxic CD8 clonotypes in ibrutinib-treated CLL. Repertoires were generated with immunoSEQ multiplex PCR, while TCRdb's copy carries only in-frame clones and drops some. This table holds 50,000 to 70,000 clones, 54% found once. Specimen: PBMCs, collected at disease progression, from a patient treated with ibrutinib. The origin of this receptor is a human donor with chronic lymphocytic leukemia.

The chain's CDR3 is CAWSGLAPFTANEQFF. In DNA, the CDR3 is TGTGCCTGGAGTGGACTAGCCCCCTTCACGGCCAATGAGCAGTTCTTC. The genes are TRBV30 and TRBJ2-1, with TRBD2 matching over 7 bases. V shed 1 base, J shed 6 bases, and the junction held 12 bases outside the gene matches. The CDR3 has 16 residues. Germline V gene lookup returns CDR1 GTSNPN and CDR2 SVGIG (reference sequence).